This T cell receptor (beta chain) was recorded in a study of blood T cell repertoires in COVID-19. CDR3 length equals 13 residues. V was pared by 6 bases and J by 5 bases, with 13 bases between. Germline V gene lookup returns CDR1 SNHLY and CDR2 FYNNEI. Original processing methods: Cell counts per sample came from amplifying reference gene primers. The assay was immunoSEQ multiplex PCR, and TCRdb's table has in-frame clones only and misses some. V and J calls and clone size are copied from that table; D and trimming were computed from the DNA. The sample records about 290,000 clones, around 88% being singletons.

The chain links TRBV2 to TRBJ1-1; possibly TRBD1 for D (5 bases). The sample consisted of peripheral blood. The sequence derives from a man aged 40-49 years with acute or convalescent COVID-19. In DNA, the CDR3 is TGTGCCAGCAGGAGCGGGGGGGGGACTGAAGCTTTCTTT. It is translated as CASRSGGGTEAFF.